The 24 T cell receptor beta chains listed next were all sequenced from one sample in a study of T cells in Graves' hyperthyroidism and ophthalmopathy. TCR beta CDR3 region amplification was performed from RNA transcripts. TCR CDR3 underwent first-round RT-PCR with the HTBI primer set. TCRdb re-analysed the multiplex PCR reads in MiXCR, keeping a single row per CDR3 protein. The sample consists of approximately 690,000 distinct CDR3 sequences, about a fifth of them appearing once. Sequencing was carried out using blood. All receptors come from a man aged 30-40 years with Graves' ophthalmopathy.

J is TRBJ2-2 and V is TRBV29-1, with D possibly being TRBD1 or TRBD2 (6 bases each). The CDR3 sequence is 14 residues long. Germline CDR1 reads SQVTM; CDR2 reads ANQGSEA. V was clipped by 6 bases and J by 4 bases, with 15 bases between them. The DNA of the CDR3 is TGCAGCGTCCTAAATGGGGGGCCCACCGGGGAGCTGTTTTTT. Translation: CSVLNGGPTGELFF.

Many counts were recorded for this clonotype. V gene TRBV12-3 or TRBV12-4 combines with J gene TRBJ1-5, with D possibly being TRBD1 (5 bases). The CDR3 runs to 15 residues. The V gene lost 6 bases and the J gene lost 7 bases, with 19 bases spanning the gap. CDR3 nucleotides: TGTGCCAGCAGCCCGATGGGTCAGGGACGGCAGCCCCAGCATTTT. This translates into CASSPMGQGRQPQHF.

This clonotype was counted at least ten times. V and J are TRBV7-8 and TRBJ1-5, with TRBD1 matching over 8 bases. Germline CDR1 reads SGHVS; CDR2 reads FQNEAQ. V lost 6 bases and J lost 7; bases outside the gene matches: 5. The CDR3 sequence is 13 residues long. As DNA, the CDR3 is TGTGCCAGCAGTCCGGACAGGGAGCAGCCCCAGCATTTT. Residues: CASSPDREQPQHF.

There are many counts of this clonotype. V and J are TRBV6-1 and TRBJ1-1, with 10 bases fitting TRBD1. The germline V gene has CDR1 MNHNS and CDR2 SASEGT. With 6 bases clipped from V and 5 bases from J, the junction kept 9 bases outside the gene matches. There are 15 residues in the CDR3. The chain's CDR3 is CASRHTDRGLTEAFF. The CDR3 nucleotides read TGTGCCAGCAGACACACTGACAGGGGGCTGACTGAAGCTTTCTTT.

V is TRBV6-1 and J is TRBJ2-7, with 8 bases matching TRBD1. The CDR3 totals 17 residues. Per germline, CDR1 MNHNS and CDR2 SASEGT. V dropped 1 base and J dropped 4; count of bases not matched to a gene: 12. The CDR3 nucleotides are TGTGCCAGCAGTGAAGGGATTAGTACACAGGGGGAGTACGAGCAGTACTTC. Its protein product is CASSEGISTQGEYEQYF.

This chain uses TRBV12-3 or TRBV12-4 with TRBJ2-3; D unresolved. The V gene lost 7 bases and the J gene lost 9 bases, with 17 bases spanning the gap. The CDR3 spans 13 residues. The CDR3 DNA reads TGTGCCAGCACCCCGTCGGTGGGCAGAACGCAGTATTTT. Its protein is CASTPSVGRTQYF.

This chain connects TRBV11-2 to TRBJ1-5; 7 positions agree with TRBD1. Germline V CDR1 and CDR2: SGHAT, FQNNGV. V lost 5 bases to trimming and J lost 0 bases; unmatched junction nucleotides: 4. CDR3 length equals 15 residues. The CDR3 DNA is TGTGCCAGCAGCGCGAGACAGGGTAGCAATCAGCCCCAGCATTTT. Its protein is CASSARQGSNQPQHF.

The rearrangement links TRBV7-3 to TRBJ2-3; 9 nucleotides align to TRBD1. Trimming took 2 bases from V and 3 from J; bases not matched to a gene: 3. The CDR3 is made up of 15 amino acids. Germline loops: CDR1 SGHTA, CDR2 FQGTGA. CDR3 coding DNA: TGTGCCAGCAGCTTATGGGGGACAGGGACAGATACGCAGTATTTT. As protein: CASSLWGTGTDTQYF.

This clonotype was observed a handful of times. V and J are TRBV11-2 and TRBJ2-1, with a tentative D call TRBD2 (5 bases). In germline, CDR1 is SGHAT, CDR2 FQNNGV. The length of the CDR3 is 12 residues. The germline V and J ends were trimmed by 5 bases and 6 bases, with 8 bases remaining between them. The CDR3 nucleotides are TGTGCCAGCAGCGGCCGGGGCAATGAGCAGTTCTTC. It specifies CASSGRGNEQFF. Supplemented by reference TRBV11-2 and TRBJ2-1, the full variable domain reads EAGVAQSPRYKIIEKRQSVAFWCNPISGHATLYWYQQILGQGPKLLIQFQNNGVVDDSQLPKDRFSAERLKGVDSTLKIQPAKLEDSAVYLCASSGRGNEQFFGPGTRLTVL.

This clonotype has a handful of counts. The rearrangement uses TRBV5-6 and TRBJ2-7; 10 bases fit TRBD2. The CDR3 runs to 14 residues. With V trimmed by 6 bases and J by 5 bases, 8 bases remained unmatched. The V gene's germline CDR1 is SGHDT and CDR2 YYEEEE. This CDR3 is CASNLLAGVHEQYF. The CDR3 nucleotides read TGTGCCAGCAACCTTCTAGCGGGGGTACACGAGCAGTACTTC.

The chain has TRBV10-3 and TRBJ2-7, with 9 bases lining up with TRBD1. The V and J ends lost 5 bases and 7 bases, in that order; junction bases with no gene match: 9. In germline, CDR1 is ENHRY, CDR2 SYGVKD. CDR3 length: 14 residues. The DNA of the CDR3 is TGTGCCATCAGTCCCCGGGACAGGGAAAATGAGCAGTACTTC. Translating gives CAISPRDRENEQYF.

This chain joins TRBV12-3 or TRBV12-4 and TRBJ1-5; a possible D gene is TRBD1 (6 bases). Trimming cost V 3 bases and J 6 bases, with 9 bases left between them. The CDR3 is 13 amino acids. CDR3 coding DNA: TGTGCCAGCAGTTTGGGGGCTCGTCAGCCCCAGCATTTT. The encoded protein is CASSLGARQPQHF.

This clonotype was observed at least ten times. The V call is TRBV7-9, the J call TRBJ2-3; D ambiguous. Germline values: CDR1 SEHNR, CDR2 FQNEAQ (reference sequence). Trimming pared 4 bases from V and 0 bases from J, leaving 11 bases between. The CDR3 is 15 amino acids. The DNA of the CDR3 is TGTGCCAGCAGCTCGACACACGAGAGCACAGATACGCAGTATTTT. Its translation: CASSSTHESTDTQYF. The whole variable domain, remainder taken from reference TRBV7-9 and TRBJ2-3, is DTGVSQNPRHKITKRGQNVTFRCDPISEHNRLYWYRQTLGQGPEFLTYFQNEAQLEKSRLLSDRFSAERPKGSFSTLEIQRTEQGDSAMYLCASSSTHESTDTQYFGPGTRLTVL.

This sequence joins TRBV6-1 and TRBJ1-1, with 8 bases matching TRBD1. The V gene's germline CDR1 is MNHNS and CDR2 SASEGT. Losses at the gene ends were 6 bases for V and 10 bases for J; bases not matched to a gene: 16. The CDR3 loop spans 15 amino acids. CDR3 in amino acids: CASRETMDRAYRAFF. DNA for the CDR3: TGTGCCAGCAGAGAAACCATGGACAGGGCGTATAGAGCTTTCTTT.

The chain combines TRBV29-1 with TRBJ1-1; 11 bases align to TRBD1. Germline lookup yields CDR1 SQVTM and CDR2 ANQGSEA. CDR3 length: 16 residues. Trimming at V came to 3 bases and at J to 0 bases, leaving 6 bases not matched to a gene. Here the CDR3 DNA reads TGCAGCGTTGAGTTGGGACAGGGGGGGGTGAACACTGAAGCTTTCTTT. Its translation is CSVELGQGGVNTEAFF.

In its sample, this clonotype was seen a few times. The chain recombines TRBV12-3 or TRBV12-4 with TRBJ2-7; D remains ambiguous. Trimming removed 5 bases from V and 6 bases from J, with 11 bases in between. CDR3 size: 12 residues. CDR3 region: CASSRSRGEQYF. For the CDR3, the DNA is TGTGCCAGCAGTCGATCCCGAGGCGAGCAGTACTTC.

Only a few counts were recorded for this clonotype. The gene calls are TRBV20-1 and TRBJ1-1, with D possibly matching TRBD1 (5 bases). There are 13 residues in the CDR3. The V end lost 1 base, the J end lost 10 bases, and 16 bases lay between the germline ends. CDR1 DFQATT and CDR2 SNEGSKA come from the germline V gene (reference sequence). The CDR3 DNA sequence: TGCAGTGCTAGAGCGAGTGAGGTAGGGGCAGCTTTCTTT. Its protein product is CSARASEVGAAFF.

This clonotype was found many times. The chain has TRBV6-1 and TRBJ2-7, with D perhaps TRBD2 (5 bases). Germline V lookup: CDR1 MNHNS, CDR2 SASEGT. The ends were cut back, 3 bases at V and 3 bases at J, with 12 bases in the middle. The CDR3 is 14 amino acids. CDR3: CASSEDFRRYEQYF. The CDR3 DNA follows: TGTGCCAGCAGTGAGGACTTCCGCCGCTACGAGCAGTACTTC.

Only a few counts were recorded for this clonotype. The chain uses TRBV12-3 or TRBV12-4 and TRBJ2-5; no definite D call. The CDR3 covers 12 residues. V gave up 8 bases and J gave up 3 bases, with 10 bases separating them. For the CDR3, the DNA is TGTGCCAGCCGGAAACGGGAAGAGACCCAGTACTTC. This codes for CASRKREETQYF.

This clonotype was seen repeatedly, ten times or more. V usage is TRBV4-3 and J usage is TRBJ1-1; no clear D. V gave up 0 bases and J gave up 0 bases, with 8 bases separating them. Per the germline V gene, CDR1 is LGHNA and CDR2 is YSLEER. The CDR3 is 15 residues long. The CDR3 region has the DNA TGCGCCAGCAGCCAAGAAGTCGGGCTGAACACTGAAGCTTTCTTT. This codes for CASSQEVGLNTEAFF.

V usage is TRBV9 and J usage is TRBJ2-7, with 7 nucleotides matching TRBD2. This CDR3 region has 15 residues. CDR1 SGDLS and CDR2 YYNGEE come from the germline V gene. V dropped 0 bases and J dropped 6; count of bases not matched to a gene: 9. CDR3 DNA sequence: TGTGCCAGCAGCGTAGCCTTTGCGGGAGTTGCCGAGCAGTACTTC. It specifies CASSVAFAGVAEQYF.

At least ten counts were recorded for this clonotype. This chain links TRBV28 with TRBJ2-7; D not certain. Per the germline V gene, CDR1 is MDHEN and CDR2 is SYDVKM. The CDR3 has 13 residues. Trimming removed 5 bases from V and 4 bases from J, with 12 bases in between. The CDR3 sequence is CASSPLTLYEQYF. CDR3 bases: TGTGCCAGCAGTCCTCTCACCCTTTACGAGCAGTACTTC.

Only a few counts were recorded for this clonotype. The CDR3 loop is CASSWGGQTSGSGTTDTQYF. The CDR3 DNA is TGTGCCAGCAGCTGGGGGGGCCAGACTAGCGGGAGCGGGACCACAGATACGCAGTATTTT. The chain links TRBV5-4 to TRBJ2-3, with 12 positions matching TRBD2. The CDR3 spans 20 residues. Looked up from germline, CDR1 is SGHNT and CDR2 is YYREEE (reference sequence). The V gene end was trimmed by 3 bases and the J gene end by 2 bases; junction bases not matched to a gene: 16.

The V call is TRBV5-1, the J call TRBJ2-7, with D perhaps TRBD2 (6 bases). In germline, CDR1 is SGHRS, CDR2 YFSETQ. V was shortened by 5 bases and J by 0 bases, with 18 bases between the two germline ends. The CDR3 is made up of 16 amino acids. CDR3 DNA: TGCGCCAGCAGATCTAACCGGGACTCCACCTCCTACGAGCAGTACTTC. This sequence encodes CASRSNRDSTSYEQYF.